The rows below give T cell receptor beta chains drawn from one sample of a study of shared clonotypes between healthy human individuals. Generated by immunoSEQ multiplex PCR, the TCRdb table keeps only in-frame clones and is missing some. The table lists hundreds of thousands of clones, 74% of them singletons. What was sequenced was memory CD4+ T cells sorted from blood. All receptors derive from a woman aged 30 to 39 in good health. Each CDR3 is given with its conserved first and last residue. D genes are given only for firm matches. A clone size is listed for some rows: how often the clone was seen (once, few, many), or a class if it is expanded.

>.|TRBV28|.|TRBJ1-2
CASSLGAGDGYTF
TGTGCCAGCAGTTTGGGGGCAGGGGATGGCTACACCTTC
>.|TRBV7-2|.|TRBJ1-3
CASSLRAAGRNTIYF
TGTGCCAGCAGCTTAAGGGCGGCAGGGAGAAACACCATATATTTT
>.|TRBV5-1|.|TRBJ2-1
CASSLERFLSYNEQFF
TGCGCCAGCAGCTTGGAGCGGTTCCTCTCCTACAATGAGCAGTTCTTC
>.|TRBV7-2|.|TRBJ2-5
CASSLEWTEEETQYF
TGTGCCAGCAGCTTAGAGTGGACAGAAGAAGAGACCCAGTACTTC
>.|TRBV15|TRBD2|TRBJ2-5
CATSRPRLAGGRQETQYF
TGTGCCACCAGCAGACCCCGGCTAGCGGGAGGACGGCAAGAGACCCAGTACTTC
>.|TRBV6-1|.|TRBJ1-1
CASSDRMNTEAFF
TGTGCCAGCAGTGACAGGATGAACACTGAAGCTTTCTTT
>once|TRBV4-1|TRBD2|TRBJ2-3
CASSLRLAGGLSTDTQYF
TGCGCCAGCAGCCTCCGACTAGCGGGAGGCCTTAGCACAGATACGCAGTATTTT
>.|TRBV7-3|.|TRBJ2-7
CASSFTGMDEQYF
TGTGCCAGCAGCTTCACAGGGATGGACGAGCAGTACTTC
>.|TRBV19|.|TRBJ2-1
CASSFVGYNEQFF
TGTGCCAGTAGTTTTGTAGGCTACAATGAGCAGTTCTTC
>.|TRBV6-1|.|TRBJ2-7
CASRLGQWSYEQYF
TGTGCCAGCAGACTAGGGCAGTGGTCCTACGAGCAGTACTTC
>once|TRBV18|.|TRBJ1-5
CASSQNQESNQPQHF
TGTGCCAGCTCCCAAAACCAAGAGAGCAATCAGCCCCAGCATTTT
>.|TRBV7-2|.|TRBJ1-1
CASSLTPGRTNTEAFF
TGTGCCAGCAGCTTAACGCCGGGACGGACGAACACTGAAGCTTTCTTT
>.|TRBV4-1|.|TRBJ2-4
CASSPSAFSGDIQYF
TGCGCCAGCAGCCCCTCGGCATTCTCGGGGGACATTCAGTACTTC
>.|TRBV27|.|TRBJ2-7
CASSPLSAGSSYEQYF
TGTGCCAGCAGTCCCCTTAGCGCGGGGAGCTCCTACGAGCAGTACTTC
>.|TRBV5-5|.|TRBJ2-3
CASSLAASTDTQYF
TGTGCCAGCAGCTTGGCAGCTAGCACAGATACGCAGTATTTT
>.|TRBV5-1|.|TRBJ2-2
CASSLGVTGELFF
TGCGCCAGCAGCCTGGGAGTCACCGGGGAGCTGTTTTTT
>.|TRBV2|.|TRBJ2-7
CASSEGPFSYEQYF
TGTGCCAGCAGTGAAGGACCCTTCTCCTACGAGCAGTACTTC
>.|TRBV5-4|.|TRBJ2-1
CASQRGYRDNEQFF
TGTGCCAGTCAAAGAGGGTATAGAGACAATGAGCAGTTCTTC
>.|TRBV19|.|TRBJ1-3
CASTYGSLGNTIYF
TGTGCCAGTACCTACGGGAGCCTTGGAAACACCATATATTTT
>.|TRBV2|TRBD2|TRBJ2-7
CASRVGLAEAYEQYF
TGTGCCAGCAGAGTGGGACTAGCGGAGGCCTACGAGCAGTACTTC
>few|TRBV4-1|TRBD1|TRBJ2-5
CASSQVDRGETQYF
TGCGCCAGCAGCCAAGTGGACAGGGGAGAGACCCAGTACTTC
>.|TRBV5-1|.|TRBJ2-1
CASSLGVASYNEQFF
TGCGCCAGCAGCTTGGGGGTGGCGTCCTACAATGAGCAGTTCTTC
>.|TRBV5-1|.|TRBJ2-1
CASSLDWISYNEQFF
TGCGCCAGCAGCTTGGACTGGATCTCCTACAATGAGCAGTTCTTC
>.|TRBV11-3|.|TRBJ2-1
CASSLGPSSYNEQFF
TGTGCCAGCAGCCTGGGGCCGAGCTCCTACAATGAGCAGTTCTTC
>.|TRBV5-1|TRBD2|TRBJ2-1
CASSTIAGGGYNEQFF
TGCGCCAGCAGCACAATAGCGGGAGGAGGCTACAATGAGCAGTTCTTC
>few|TRBV30|.|TRBJ1-5
CAWGSMDSNQPQHF
TGTGCCTGGGGGTCCATGGATAGCAATCAGCCCCAGCATTTT
>many|TRBV5-1|.|TRBJ2-1
CASSLARETGLGDEQFF
TGCGCCAGCAGCCTGGCTCGGGAGACCGGACTGGGCGATGAGCAGTTCTTC